The present entry profiles one TCR beta chain with its context. Clinical history reported by participants formed the basis on which cohorts were assigned. The source of the sample is a study of blood T cell repertoires in COVID-19. Study-wide background: Acute and convalescent COVID-19 samples came from the United States, Italy and Spain. In each case, the material was cDNA or gDNA derived from T cells, B-cell-depleted T cells, or PBMCs.

CDR3 size: 14 residues. V was cut by 3 bases and J by 3 bases, with 11 bases left in between. Looked up from germline, CDR1 is LNHDA and CDR2 is SQIVND (reference sequence). As handled by the study authors: Amplification from reference gene primers served as the basis for estimated nucleated cell counts. The repertoire was sequenced with immunoSEQ multiplex PCR; TCRdb's copy has only in-frame clones and lacks some. V, J and clone size are taken as reported in that table, and D and trimming were inferred from the DNA itself. Found here are roughly 230,000 clones, 85% of them singletons; the top ten hold about 7%.

The rearrangement links TRBV19 to TRBJ1-2; D is unresolved. The sequenced sample was PBMCs or T cells enriched from blood (not recorded which). The clonotype comes from a woman aged 45-65 years who had been exposed to COVID-19. As DNA, the CDR3 is TGTGCCAGTAGTATCGCCGGGGATTACTATGGCTACACCTTC. Translation gives CASSIAGDYYGYTF.